This section outlines one T cell receptor (beta chain) sequence together with its context. Its antigen is still unknown. The PCR ran on 60 Vbeta and 13 Jbeta primers. Measured with immunoSEQ multiplex PCR; TCRdb has only the in-frame clones, and not every one. The repertoire includes 150,000 to 160,000 clones, roughly 81% of them detected once, and about 2.4% sits in the top ten. V dropped 3 bases and J dropped 5 bases, with 14 bases sitting between them. Germline CDR1 is KGHSH and CDR2 is LQKENI. The CDR3 totals 15 residues. This record belongs to a study of cytomegalovirus exposure and HLA in healthy donors. Every donor was a healthy person donating bone marrow. Overall study findings and caveats: Cytomegalovirus-associated TCR beta chains were listed, numbering 164.

The source is a woman between 18 and 29 years old in good health and CMV-seronegative. The sequenced sample was PBMCs. V is TRBV18 and J is TRBJ1-5; D perhaps matches TRBD1 (5 bases). CDR3 protein: CASSPTMGGDQPQHF. The DNA for the CDR3 is TGTGCCAGCTCACCCACTATGGGGGGGGATCAGCCCCAGCATTTT.